The T cell receptor beta chain under discussion was sequenced for a study of cytomegalovirus exposure and HLA in healthy donors. Study results and limitations: Across donors, sequencing depth was assumed by presence/absence analyses to be roughly uniform.

A multiplex PCR was run with 60 Vbeta primers and 13 Jbeta primers. Here immunoSEQ multiplex PCR was the method, and the copy in TCRdb shows in-frame clones only, minus some. The specimen's table records tens of thousands of clones. Germline lookup yields CDR1 ENHRY and CDR2 SYGVKD. This CDR3 is built from 13 residues. The V end was cut by 3 bases, the J end by 2 bases, with 7 bases between. Note on this clone: Its antigen is still unknown.

Sequenced sample: PBMCs. V usage is TRBV10-3 and J usage is TRBJ1-1, with D hard to call. This sequence originates from a woman aged 60 to 75 in good health and CMV-seronegative. The CDR3: CAISDPVNTEAFF. CDR3 DNA sequence: TGTGCCATCAGTGATCCGGTTAACACTGAAGCTTTCTTT.